This TCR beta chain was identified during a study of blood T cell repertoires in COVID-19. Clones were sequenced by immunoSEQ multiplex PCR, and TCRdb holds only the in-frame ones, with some missing. The sample includes roughly 66,000 clones, about 80% of them seen just once. The CDR3 extends over 14 amino acids. Germline-derived CDR1 and CDR2 are SGHRS and YFSETQ. The ends lost 5 bases at V and 5 bases at J; junction bases unmatched: 7. This clone was recorded a few times. The sequence was collected from a man aged 55 to 70 with acute or convalescent COVID-19. The V call is TRBV5-1, the J call TRBJ1-1, with 9 nucleotides matching TRBD1. The source material was peripheral blood. CDR3 nucleotides: TGCGCCAGCAGGTCGTTGGGGACAGGGACTGAAGCTTTCTTT. Translation: CASRSLGTGTEAFF.